Each of the 6 T cell receptor beta chains below was sequenced from the same sample in a study of glioma-infiltrating T cells after dendritic cell vaccination. Time point of the sample: after dendritic cell vaccination, including at tumor progression/relapse. Sequencing used immunoSEQ multiplex PCR; TCRdb keeps in-frame clones, though not all of them. This table holds approximately 50,000 clones, roughly 90% found once. Sequenced here: blood, sampled after dendritic cell vaccination. Every receptor here comes from a human donor with glioblastoma.

The gene calls are TRBV14 and TRBJ2-7; D gene ambiguous. This CDR3 has 11 amino acids. V was cut by 4 bases and J by 3 bases, with 4 bases left in between. The V gene's germline CDR1 is SGHDN and CDR2 FVKESK. The CDR3 bases are TGTGCCAGCAGCCTTAACTACGAGCAGTACTTC. Translating it yields CASSLNYEQYF. The full variable domain, its missing parts supplied by reference TRBV14 and TRBJ2-7, is EAGVTQFPSHSVIEKGQTVTLRCDPISGHDNLYWYRRVMGKEIKFLLHFVKESKQDESGMPNNRFLAERTGGTYSTLKVQPAELEDSGVYFCASSLNYEQYFGPGTRLTVT.

This clone was observed a few times. V gene TRBV5-1 combines with J gene TRBJ1-4; D not certain. This CDR3 comprises 14 residues. Germline values: CDR1 SGHRS, CDR2 YFSETQ. Trimming stripped 4 bases from V and 0 bases from J, with 7 bases between. The CDR3: CASSLTPTNEKLFF. The CDR3 coding sequence is TGCGCCAGCAGCCTCACTCCAACTAATGAAAAACTGTTTTTT.

The V call is TRBV10-3, the J call TRBJ1-1, with D possibly TRBD1 on 5 matching bases. The CDR3 is made up of 13 amino acids. The germline CDR1 and CDR2 sequences are ENHRY and SYGVKD. Trimming cost V 11 bases and J 0 bases, with 13 bases left between them. CDR3 loop: CAHSAGVNTEAFF. CDR3 in DNA: TGTGCCCATTCAGCGGGGGTGAACACTGAAGCTTTCTTT.

This clone was observed a few times. The rearrangement joins TRBV29-1 to TRBJ2-3, with 8 bases matching TRBD2. V gave up 8 bases and J gave up 4 bases; unmatched junction bases: 8. Germline CDR1 is SQVTM and CDR2 is ANQGSEA. CDR3 length equals 13 residues. The CDR3 DNA is TGCAGCACAGAAAGCGGGAGCGCAGATACGCAGTATTTT. Its protein product is CSTESGSADTQYF.

The chain uses TRBV28 and TRBJ2-7; 11 bases align to TRBD2. The ends lost 6 bases at V and 3 bases at J; junction bases unmatched: 7. CDR1 and CDR2 from the germline V gene are MDHEN and SYDVKM. The CDR3 covers 15 residues. CDR3 bases: TGTGCCAGCAGGACCAGACTAGCGGGGTACTACGAGCAGTACTTC. This sequence encodes CASRTRLAGYYEQYF.

The chain recombines TRBV5-5 with TRBJ2-7; D gene unclear. Trimming stripped 1 base from V and 0 bases from J, with 11 bases between. The CDR3 length is 15 residues. Germline CDR1 is SGHKS and CDR2 is YYEKEE (reference sequence). This chain's CDR3 is CASSLYLGPSYEQYF. Written as DNA, the CDR3 is TGTGCCAGCAGCTTGTACCTCGGTCCCTCCTACGAGCAGTACTTC.